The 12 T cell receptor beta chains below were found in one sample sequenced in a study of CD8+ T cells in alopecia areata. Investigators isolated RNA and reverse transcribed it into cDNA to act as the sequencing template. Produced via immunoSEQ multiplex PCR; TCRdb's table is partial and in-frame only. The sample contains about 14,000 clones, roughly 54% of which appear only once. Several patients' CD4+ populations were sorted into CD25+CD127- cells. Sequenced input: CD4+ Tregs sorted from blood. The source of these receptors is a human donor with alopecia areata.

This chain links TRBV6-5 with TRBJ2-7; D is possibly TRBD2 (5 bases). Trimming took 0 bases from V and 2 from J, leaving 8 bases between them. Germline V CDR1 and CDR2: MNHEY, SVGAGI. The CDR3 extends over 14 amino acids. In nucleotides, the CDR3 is TGTGCCAGCAGTTACTCTGTGGGAGCCTACGAGCAGTACTTC. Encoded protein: CASSYSVGAYEQYF.

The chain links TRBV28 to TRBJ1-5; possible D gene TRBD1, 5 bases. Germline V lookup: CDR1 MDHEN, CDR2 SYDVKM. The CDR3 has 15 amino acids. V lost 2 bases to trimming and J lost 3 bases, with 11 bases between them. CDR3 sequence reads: CASSLRGQFNQPQHF. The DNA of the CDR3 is TGTGCCAGCAGTTTAAGGGGCCAGTTCAATCAGCCCCAGCATTTT.

Written as DNA, the CDR3 is TGCGCCAGCAGCGCGGGACTAGCGGGCGAGCAGTTCTTC. Its protein is CASSAGLAGEQFF. The chain employs TRBV5-1 and TRBJ2-1, with 12 bases lining up with TRBD2. The CDR3 has 13 amino acids. The germline CDR1 and CDR2 sequences are SGHRS and YFSETQ. Trimming took 4 bases from V and 10 from J; bases not matched to a gene: 3. Based on the CDR3 plus reference TRBV5-1 and TRBJ2-1, the full variable domain is KAGVTQTPRYLIKTRGQQVTLSCSPISGHRSVSWYQQTPGQGLQFLFEYFSETQRNKGNFPGRFSGRQFSNSRSEMNVSTLELGDSALYLCASSAGLAGEQFFGPGTRLTVL.

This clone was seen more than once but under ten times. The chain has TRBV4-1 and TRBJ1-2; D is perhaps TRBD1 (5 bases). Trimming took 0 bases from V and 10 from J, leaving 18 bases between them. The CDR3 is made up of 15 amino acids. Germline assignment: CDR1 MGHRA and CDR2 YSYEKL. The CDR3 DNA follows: TGCGCCAGCAGCCAAGAATCGAGCGGGACGAACGCCTACACCTTC. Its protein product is CASSQESSGTNAYTF.

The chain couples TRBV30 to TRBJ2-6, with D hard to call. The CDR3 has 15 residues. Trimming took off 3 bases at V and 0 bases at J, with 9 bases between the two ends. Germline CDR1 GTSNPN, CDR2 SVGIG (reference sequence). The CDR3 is CAWSPRLSGANVLTF. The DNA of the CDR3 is TGTGCCTGGAGCCCCCGGCTCTCTGGGGCCAACGTCCTGACTTTC. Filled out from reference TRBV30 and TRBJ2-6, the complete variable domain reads SQTIHQWPATLVQPVGSPLSLECTVEGTSNPNLYWYRQAAGRGLQLLFYSVGIGQISSEVPQNLSASRPQDRQFILSSKKLLLSDSGFYLCAWSPRLSGANVLTFGAGSRLTVL.

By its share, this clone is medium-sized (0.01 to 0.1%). This chain's CDR3 is CASSLGLGSGRPGANVLTF. The CDR3, as DNA: TGTGCCAGCAGCTTAGGGTTGGGTAGCGGGAGACCTGGGGCCAACGTCCTGACTTTC. J is TRBJ2-6 and V is TRBV7-2; TRBD2 aligns across 9 bases. V trimming: 1 base; J trimming: 2 bases; junction bases outside the gene matches: 9. Germline-derived CDR1 and CDR2 are SGHTA and FQGNSA. The CDR3 has 19 residues.

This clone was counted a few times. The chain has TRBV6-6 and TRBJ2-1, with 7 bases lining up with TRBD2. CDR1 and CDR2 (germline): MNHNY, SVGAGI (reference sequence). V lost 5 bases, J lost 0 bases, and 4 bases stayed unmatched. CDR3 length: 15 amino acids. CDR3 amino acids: CASSPSGTSYNEQFF. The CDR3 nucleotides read TGTGCCAGCAGTCCGAGCGGGACCTCCTACAATGAGCAGTTCTTC.

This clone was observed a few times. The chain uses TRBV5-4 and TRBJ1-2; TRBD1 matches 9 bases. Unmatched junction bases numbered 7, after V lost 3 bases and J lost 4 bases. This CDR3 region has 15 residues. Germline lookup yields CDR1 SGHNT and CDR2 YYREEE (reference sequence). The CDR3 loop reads CASSSIRDRAYGYTF. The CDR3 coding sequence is TGTGCCAGCAGCTCGATCCGGGACAGGGCCTATGGCTACACCTTC.

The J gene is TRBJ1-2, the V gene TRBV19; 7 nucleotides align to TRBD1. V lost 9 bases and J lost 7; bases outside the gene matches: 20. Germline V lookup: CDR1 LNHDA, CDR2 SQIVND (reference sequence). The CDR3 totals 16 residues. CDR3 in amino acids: CASQVVAKDRRFGYTF. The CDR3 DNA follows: TGTGCCAGCCAAGTGGTGGCCAAGGACAGGCGATTTGGCTACACCTTC.

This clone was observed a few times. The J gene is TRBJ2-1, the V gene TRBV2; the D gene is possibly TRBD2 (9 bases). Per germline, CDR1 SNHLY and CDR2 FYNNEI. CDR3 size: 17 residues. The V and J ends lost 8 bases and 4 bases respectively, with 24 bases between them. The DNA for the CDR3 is TGTGCCAGCGAGGGACAGGCGGGCGGGAGGGGGTACAATGAGCAGTTCTTC. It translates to CASEGQAGGRGYNEQFF.

CDR3 DNA: TGTGCCAGCAGTTTAGTTGGTGGATATGGCTACACCTTC. Translating gives CASSLVGGYGYTF. J is TRBJ1-2 and V is TRBV27; D uncertain. The germline V and J ends were trimmed by 2 bases and 5 bases, with 9 bases remaining between them. Germline assignment: CDR1 MNHEY and CDR2 SMNVEV (reference sequence). This CDR3 spans 13 amino acids.

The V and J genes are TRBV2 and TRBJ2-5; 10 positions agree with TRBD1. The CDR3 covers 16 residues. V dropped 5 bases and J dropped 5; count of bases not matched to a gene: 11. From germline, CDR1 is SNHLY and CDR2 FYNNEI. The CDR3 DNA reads TGTGCCAGCAGTCACATCTCCGGGACAGGGGCCGAGACCCAGTACTTC. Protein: CASSHISGTGAETQYF.